This TCR beta chain was documented in a study of cytomegalovirus exposure and HLA in healthy donors. Deletions cut 0 bases from V and 2 bases from J, with 8 bases between. CDR1 and CDR2 from the germline V gene are SGDLS and YYNGEE. This CDR3 region has 14 residues. Primers included in the PCR were 60 Vbeta and 13 Jbeta primers. The table came from immunoSEQ multiplex PCR; TCRdb's copy has only in-frame clones and leaves some out. The sample includes about 94,000 clones, around 80% of them seen just once. General study results and limits: Later work found most CMV-associated TCR beta chains apparently HLA-restricted. In a later analysis, HLA-associated TCR beta chains were more clonally expanded than equally common others. Reports state that TCR beta sequences accurately predicted most subjects' HLA-A and HLA-B alleles.

As to this clone: Its antigen is undetermined.

This TCR came from a woman aged 60 to 75 in good health and CMV-seronegative. The chain is built from TRBV9 and TRBJ2-5; a possible D gene is TRBD1 (5 bases). Source material: PBMCs. The CDR3 reads CASSVESGQETQYF. In DNA form, the CDR3 reads TGTGCCAGCAGCGTAGAATCAGGGCAAGAGACCCAGTACTTC.